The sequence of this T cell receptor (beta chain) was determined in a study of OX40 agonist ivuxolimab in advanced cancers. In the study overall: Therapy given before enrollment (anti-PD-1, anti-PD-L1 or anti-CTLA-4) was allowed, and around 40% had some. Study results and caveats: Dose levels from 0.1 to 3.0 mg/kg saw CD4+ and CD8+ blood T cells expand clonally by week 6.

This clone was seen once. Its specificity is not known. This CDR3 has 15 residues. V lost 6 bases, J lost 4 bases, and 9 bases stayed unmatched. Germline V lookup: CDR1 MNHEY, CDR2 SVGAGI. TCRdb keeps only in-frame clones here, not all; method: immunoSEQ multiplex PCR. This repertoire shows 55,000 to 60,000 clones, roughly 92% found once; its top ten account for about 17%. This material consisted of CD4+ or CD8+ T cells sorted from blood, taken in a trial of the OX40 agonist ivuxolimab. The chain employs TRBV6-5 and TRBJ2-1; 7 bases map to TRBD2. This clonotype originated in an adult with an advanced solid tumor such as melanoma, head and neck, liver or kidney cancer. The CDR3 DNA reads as TGTGCCAGCAGCTACCTAGCGGATCCTTACAATGAGCAGTTCTTC. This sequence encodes CASSYLADPYNEQFF.